Listed below are T cell receptor beta chains from one sample, sequenced in a study of CD8+CD57+ T cells in acquired aplastic anemia. TCRdb used MiXCR to reprocess the reads, holding one entry per CDR3 protein. Of 400,000 to 450,000 distinct CDR3 sequences listed, approximately 70% were seen once; the top ten hold 4%. Sequencing input: sorted CD4+, CD8+, or CD8+CD57+ T cells (not recorded which) from PBMCs. The receptor set was obtained from a human donor in good health, serving as a control. Each CDR3 is given with its conserved first and last residue. A D gene is named only where the DNA matches it firmly. The size entry is marked missing in some rows and otherwise reads once, few, many or a size class.

clone_size	d_call	j_call	v_call	cdr3_nt	cdr3_aa
once	-	TRBJ2-5	TRBV24-1	TGTGCCAGCAGTGAAACGGTGGGGAGGCAGAATGTCGAGGCCCAGTACTTC	CASSETVGRQNVEAQYF
many	-	TRBJ1-6	TRBV6-1	TGTGCCAGCAGAGATATTGATAATTCACCCCTCCACTTT	CASRDIDNSPLHF
-	-	TRBJ1-1	TRBV20-1	TGCAGTGCTTCGGAAGGGGGAACTGAAGCTTTCTTT	CSASEGGTEAFF
-	-	TRBJ1-1	TRBV5-1	TGCGCCAGCAGCTTGGAAGGCACCAAGGCTGAAGCTTTCTTT	CASSLEGTKAEAFF
once	-	TRBJ2-5	TRBV9	TGTGCCAGCAGCCTAGCCTACCGGGCGGCGGCGAACAACTTC	CASSLAYRAAANNF
-	TRBD2	TRBJ2-5	TRBV19	TGTGCCAGTAGCCACGCCGGACTAGTCGTGGGAGAGACCCAGTACTTC	CASSHAGLVVGETQYF
many	-	TRBJ1-6	TRBV6-2/TRBV6-3	TGTGCCAGCAGTTATTTAGGTTCACCCCTCCACTTT	CASSYLGSPLHF
-	TRBD2	TRBJ2-5	TRBV5-5	TGTGCCAGCAGCTTGGGCGTGGGAGGGACAGAGACCCAGTACTTC	CASSLGVGGTETQYF
many	TRBD1	TRBJ1-2	TRBV12-3/TRBV12-4	TGTGCCAGCATCAGGGGAGGGGGCTCTGGCTACACCTTC	CASIRGGGSGYTF
-	TRBD1	TRBJ2-5	TRBV20-1	TGCAGTGCTATTGGACAGGAACAAGAGACCCAGTACTTC	CSAIGQEQETQYF
-	-	TRBJ1-5	TRBV7-8	TGTGCCAGCAGTTCCATTTCAGAGGTCAATCCGCCCCAGCATTTT	CASSSISEVNPPQHF
-	-	TRBJ1-6	TRBV7-3	TGTGCCAGCAGCGTCACCTCCGGGACCGACCGAGCGAGCCTCCACTTT	CASSVTSGTDRASLHF
-	TRBD2	TRBJ2-1	TRBV7-8	TGTGCCAGCAGCCCACTTAGCGGGGGGGCCATCGATGAGCAGTTCTTC	CASSPLSGGAIDEQFF
once	-	TRBJ2-3	TRBV10-3	TGTGCCATCAGTGCGTCTACTACCCGCTCAGATACGCAGTATTTT	CAISASTTRSDTQYF
-	-	TRBJ1-3	TRBV19	TGTGCCAGTAGTATAACTGGAAACACCATATATTTT	CASSITGNTIYF
-	-	TRBJ1-2	TRBV6-5	TGTGCCAGCAGTTACCCAGACCAAATTAACTATGGCTACACCTTC	CASSYPDQINYGYTF
-	TRBD1	TRBJ2-5	TRBV5-5	TGTGCCAGCAGCCCGACCGGGACAGGGCCTGGGGGGACCCAGTACTTC	CASSPTGTGPGGTQYF
many	TRBD1	TRBJ1-4	TRBV7-2	TGTGCCAGCAGCTTATCGTCTGGGACAGGCAATGAAAAACTGTTTTTT	CASSLSSGTGNEKLFF
-	TRBD1	TRBJ2-5	TRBV7-9	TGTGCCAGCAGCTTGCGGACAGGGGGCCAAGAGACCCAGTACTTC	CASSLRTGGQETQYF
-	-	TRBJ1-1	TRBV5-1	TGTGCCAGCAGCGAGGCGTTGACCAATACTGAAGCTTTCTTT	CASSEALTNTEAFF
-	-	TRBJ2-3	TRBV7-9	-	CASRVDTQYFAQGF
once	-	TRBJ2-7	TRBV11-2	TGTGCCAGCAGCCCTAGGACCGCTTACGAGCAGTACTTC	CASSPRTAYEQYF
once	-	TRBJ1-6	TRBV7-9	TGTGCCAGCAGCTTAGGTTACGAGGGTTCACCCCTCCACTTT	CASSLGYEGSPLHF
-	-	TRBJ2-7	TRBV5-1	TGCGCCAGCAGCCTCACCAGCTCCTACGGCTACGAGCAGTACTTC	CASSLTSSYGYEQYF
many	TRBD1	TRBJ1-4	TRBV4-2	TGTGCCAGCAGCCAAGAAGGGGGCTTAACTAATGAAAAACTGTTTTTT	CASSQEGGLTNEKLFF
few	TRBD2	TRBJ2-3	TRBV2	TGTGCCAGCGTGACGGGACTAGCGGGGGGCACAGATACGCAGTATTTT	CASVTGLAGGTDTQYF
-	-	TRBJ1-4	TRBV2	TGTGCCCGCAGTGAAGAGACAGGCACAAATGAAAAACTGTTTTTT	CARSEETGTNEKLFF
many	-	TRBJ2-1	TRBV11-3	TGTGCCAGCAGCTTACACAGCTCCTACAATGAGCAGTTCTTC	CASSLHSSYNEQFF
-	TRBD1	TRBJ1-2	TRBV20-1	TGCAGTGCTAGAGCGGGACAGGGGGCCTTC	CSARAGQGAF
-	TRBD2	TRBJ2-5	TRBV20-1	TGCAGTGCCGGGACAAGCGGGGGGCAAGAGACCCAGTACTTC	CSAGTSGGQETQYF
many	-	TRBJ1-5	TRBV7-2	TGTGCCAGCAGCCCCGACAGATATAGCAATCAGCCCCAGCATTTT	CASSPDRYSNQPQHF
-	TRBD2	TRBJ2-5	TRBV7-2	TGTGCCAGCAGCTTGGAGCCCGGGGGGGAGACCCAGCACTTC	CASSLEPGGETQHF
-	-	TRBJ2-7	TRBV5-1	TGCGCCAGCAGCCTCGCGAACAGTGCCTACGAGCAGTACTTC	CASSLANSAYEQYF
-	-	TRBJ1-1	TRBV7-8	TGTGCCAGCAGCTTATGGGGGGAAGCTTTCTTT	CASSLWGEAFF
-	TRBD1	TRBJ1-2	TRBV30	TGTGCCTGGAGTGTACTAGGCAGGGGGGACTATGGCTACACCTTC	CAWSVLGRGDYGYTF
few	TRBD2	TRBJ2-1	TRBV20-1	TGCAGTGCTAGAGATGGGGGGGGGGGATTGGATGAGCAGTTCTTC	CSARDGGGGLDEQFF
-	-	TRBJ1-3	TRBV7-3	TGTGCCAGCAGCTTACATTGTGAAAACACCATATACTTT	CASSLHCENTIYF
-	TRBD2	TRBJ2-5	TRBV7-3	TGTGCCAGCAGCCAAGGGCGGGGGGGCCTTGAGACCCAGTACTTC	CASSQGRGGLETQYF